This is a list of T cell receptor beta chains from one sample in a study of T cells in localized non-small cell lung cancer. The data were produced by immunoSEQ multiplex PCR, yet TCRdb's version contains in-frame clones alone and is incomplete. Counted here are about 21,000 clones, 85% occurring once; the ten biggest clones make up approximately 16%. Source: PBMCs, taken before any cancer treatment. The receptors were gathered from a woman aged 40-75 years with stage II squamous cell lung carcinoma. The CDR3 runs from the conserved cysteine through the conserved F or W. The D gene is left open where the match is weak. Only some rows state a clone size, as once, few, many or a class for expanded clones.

CASSSSTGNNEQFF TGTGCCAGCAGTTCCTCGACAGGAAACAATGAGCAGTTCTTC TRBJ2-1 . TRBV28 .
CASSHAKAGGPRNQLQHF TGCGCCAGCAGCCATGCCAAAGCTGGGGGGCCTAGAAATCAGCTCCAGCATTTT TRBJ1-5 . TRBV4-1 .
CASSPTPGTHEQYF TGTGCCAGCAGCCCCACACCGGGAACCCACGAGCAGTACTTC TRBJ2-7 . TRBV6-5 .
CASSEVGGRGNEQFF TGTGCCAGCAGTGAAGTTGGGGGACGGGGCAATGAGCAGTTCTTC TRBJ2-1 . TRBV6-1 .
CASSQELRGRSGTFF TGCGCCAGCAGCCAAGAGCTTCGCGGAAGGTCCGGTACTTTCTTT TRBJ1-1 . TRBV4-3 .
CASSSGAGLGNTIYF TGTGCCAGCAGCTCCGGTGCCGGGCTCGGAAACACCATATATTTT TRBJ1-3 few TRBV7-8 .
CASMESRGYNEQFF TGTGCCAGTATGGAGAGCAGGGGATACAATGAGCAGTTCTTC TRBJ2-1 once TRBV19 .
CASSGGGETQYF TGTGCCAGCAGTGGTGGGGGAGAGACCCAGTACTTC TRBJ2-5 . TRBV6-1 .
CASSEPTLAGGPRNEQFF TGCGCCAGCAGTGAGCCCACCCTAGCGGGAGGGCCTAGGAATGAGCAGTTCTTC TRBJ2-1 . TRBV10-2 TRBD2
CASGRTGYEKLFF TGTGCCAGCGGACGGACAGGGTATGAAAAACTGTTTTTT TRBJ1-4 . TRBV6-1 TRBD1
CSVEAGVETQYF TGCAGCGTCGAGGCGGGGGTGGAGACCCAGTACTTC TRBJ2-5 . TRBV29-1 TRBD2
CASRGLSAGGREQYF TGTGCCAGCAGGGGGTTGTCGGCGGGAGGGCGAGAGCAGTACTTC TRBJ2-7 . TRBV28 TRBD2
CASSVRGDGTGELFF TGTGCCAGCAGCGTAAGGGGAGATGGGACCGGGGAGCTGTTTTTT TRBJ2-2 once TRBV7-8 .
CASRGTGAYYGYTF TGTGCCAGTAGAGGGACAGGGGCGTACTATGGCTACACCTTC TRBJ1-2 . TRBV19 TRBD1
CASQGHDYGYTF TGTGCCAGCCAGGGACATGACTATGGCTACACCTTC TRBJ1-2 . TRBV2 .
CASSTSGSETQYF TGTGCCAGCAGCACTAGCGGGAGTGAGACCCAGTACTTC TRBJ2-5 . TRBV5-5 TRBD2
CASSRVAGVTDTQYF TGTGCCAGCAGCCGGGTGGCGGGAGTCACAGATACGCAGTATTTT TRBJ2-3 . TRBV7-8 TRBD2
CASSREGGKGQPQHF TGTGCCAGCAGTCGAGAGGGGGGAAAGGGACAGCCCCAGCATTTT TRBJ1-5 . TRBV28 .
CASSVSGNANNEQFF TGTGCCAGCAGCGTCAGCGGGAACGCTAACAATGAGCAGTTCTTC TRBJ2-1 . TRBV9 TRBD2
CSVEPLDTQYF TGCAGCGTTGAACCTTTAGATACGCAGTATTTT TRBJ2-3 . TRBV29-1 .
CASGSKVDRPYEQYF TGTGCCAGTGGATCGAAGGTGGACAGGCCCTACGAGCAGTACTTC TRBJ2-7 few TRBV19 TRBD1
CATGAGRASTDTQYF TGTGCCACCGGGGCGGGGAGGGCCAGCACAGATACGCAGTATTTT TRBJ2-3 . TRBV27 TRBD2
CASSVGKGIYGYTF TGTGCCAGCAGCGTAGGGAAGGGGATCTATGGCTACACCTTC TRBJ1-2 . TRBV9 .
CASSLVPEGGNTIYF TGTGCCAGCAGCCTAGTTCCCGAAGGGGGAAACACCATATATTTT TRBJ1-3 . TRBV6-6 .
CASSLTRGVLRRGLAKNIQYF TGTGCCAGCTCGCTTACCCGGGGGGTTCTTCGTCGGGGATTAGCCAAAAACATTCAGTACTTC TRBJ2-4 . TRBV18 TRBD2
CASSLAPRTGDYEQYF TGTGCCAGCAGCTTGGCTCCCCGGACAGGGGATTACGAGCAGTACTTC TRBJ2-7 . TRBV5-5 TRBD1
CASSLGDWETQYF TGTGCCAGCAGCCTCGGAGATTGGGAGACCCAGTACTTC TRBJ2-5 . TRBV9 .
CASRSSGSRSDTQYF TGTGCCAGCAGATCCAGCGGGAGTCGCTCAGATACGCAGTATTTT TRBJ2-3 . TRBV6-5 TRBD2
CASSSDRVLVETQYF TGTGCCAGCAGCTCCGACCGGGTTTTGGTGGAGACCCAGTACTTC TRBJ2-5 . TRBV7-9 .
CAGGGLNEQFF TGTGCTGGCGGGGGGCTAAATGAGCAGTTCTTC TRBJ2-1 . TRBV30 TRBD2
CATLRGLEIEQFF TGTGCCACCCTCAGGGGGTTGGAAATAGAGCAGTTCTTC TRBJ2-1 . TRBV28 TRBD1
CASSADGDYTDTQYF TGCGCCAGTTCCGCGGACGGGGACTACACAGATACGCAGTATTTT TRBJ2-3 . TRBV5-1 TRBD2
CASRSGRTSSYEQYF TGCGCCAGCAGATCGGGACGGACGAGCTCCTACGAGCAGTACTTC TRBJ2-7 . TRBV10-1 .
CASSHNSKYGYTF TGTGCCAGCAGTCACAACTCAAAGTATGGCTACACCTTC TRBJ1-2 . TRBV21-1 .
CASSLAEARGPDTQYF TGCGCCAGCAGCTTGGCAGAGGCCAGGGGCCCAGATACGCAGTATTTT TRBJ2-3 . TRBV5-1 .
CASSQDHSYNEKLFF TGTGCCAGCAGCCAAGATCACAGCTATAATGAAAAACTGTTTTTT TRBJ1-4 . TRBV14 .
CASSYGGTQYNEQFF TGTGCCAGCAGTTACGGCGGGACCCAATACAATGAGCAGTTCTTC TRBJ2-1 . TRBV6-5 .
CASSSSTGVQDTQYF TGTGCCAGCAGCTCTTCGACGGGGGTACAGGATACGCAGTATTTT TRBJ2-3 . TRBV5-6 .
CASSQGENTEAFF TGCGCCAGCAGCCAGGGAGAGAACACTGAAGCTTTCTTT TRBJ1-1 . TRBV4-3 .
CASSPDRGLNTDTQYF TGTGCCAGCAGCCCTGACAGGGGGCTAAACACAGATACGCAGTATTTT TRBJ2-3 . TRBV11-3 TRBD1
CASSASGNPGELFF TGCGCCAGCAGCGCGAGCGGGAATCCCGGGGAGCTGTTTTTT TRBJ2-2 . TRBV5-1 TRBD2
CASSDPGQGEAQYF TGCGCCAGCAGTGACCCGGGACAGGGCGAAGCCCAGTACTTC TRBJ2-5 . TRBV10-1 TRBD1
CASSTPREAFF TGTGCCAGCAGCACCCCTCGGGAAGCTTTCTTT TRBJ1-1 few TRBV6-5 .
CASSGGVNTEAFF TGTGCCAGCAGTGGAGGGGTGAACACTGAAGCTTTCTTT TRBJ1-1 . TRBV2 .
CASSGQGYYEQYF TGTGCCAGCTCAGGACAGGGATACTACGAGCAGTACTTC TRBJ2-7 . TRBV18 TRBD1
CASSLGFGAEKLFF TGTGCCAGCAGCTTAGGGTTTGGGGCTGAAAAACTGTTTTTT TRBJ1-4 few TRBV7-9 .
CASSPRQGSYEQYF TGTGCCAGCAGCCCACGACAGGGATCCTACGAGCAGTACTTC TRBJ2-7 . TRBV7-9 TRBD1
CSVERDSPSGANVLTF TGCAGCGTTGAAAGGGACAGCCCCTCTGGGGCCAACGTCCTGACTTTC TRBJ2-6 . TRBV29-1 TRBD1
CASSRPGNEAFF TGTGCCAGCAGCCGGCCAGGGAATGAAGCTTTCTTT TRBJ1-1 . TRBV4-2 .
CASSHREIETQYF TGTGCCAGCAGCCACAGGGAAATTGAGACCCAGTACTTC TRBJ2-5 few TRBV6-6 .
CASSSGQVVYGYTF TGTGCCAGCAGCTCTGGACAGGTCGTCTATGGCTACACCTTC TRBJ1-2 . TRBV5-6 TRBD1
CASSYTGPLLEQFF TGTGCCAGCAGTTATACGGGACCCCTCCTTGAGCAGTTCTTC TRBJ2-1 . TRBV28 .